This T cell receptor beta chain appears in the sequencing data of a study of T cell responses to AZD1222 COVID-19 vaccine. Study-level results: Clonal diversity was possibly underestimated, and white British individuals and females predominated among donors. Nearly half of spike-specific TCRs reportedly target unmutated variant regions.

Germline values: CDR1 PRHDT, CDR2 FYEKMQ (reference sequence). Trimming removed 5 bases from V and 6 bases from J; junction bases left unmatched: 1. CDR3 length: 14 residues. With respect to this clone: Its target is unknown.

Profiling relied on immunoSEQ multiplex PCR, and the TCRdb table lists in-frame clones only, not all of them. Of tens of thousands of clones in the sample, roughly 91% were seen once. This material consisted of peripheral blood, taken on day 0 of MenACWY control vaccination. The chain has TRBV13 and TRBJ1-6; TRBD1 matches at 10 bases. The TCR sequence derives from an adult in good health. The CDR3 region is CASSRTGGNSPLHF. DNA of the CDR3: TGTGCCAGCAGCCGGACAGGGGGTAATTCACCCCTCCACTTT.